Reported below is one TCR beta chain. TCRdb's table, derived via immunoSEQ multiplex PCR, lists solely in-frame clones and lacks some. The table shows a few hundred thousand clones, with about nine tenths occurring only once. Germline V lookup: CDR1 SGHRS, CDR2 YFSETQ. J lost 3 bases, V lost 7 bases, and 6 bases had no gene match. This CDR3 has 14 residues. This specimen belongs to a study of blood T cell repertoires in COVID-19. The sequence derives from a man in his thirties or forties who had recovered from COVID-19. The rearrangement joins TRBV5-1 to TRBJ2-7, with TRBD2 matching 11 bases. Input material: PBMCs or T cells enriched from blood (not recorded which). In nucleotides, the CDR3 is TGCGCCAGCCAGTCTACTAGCGGGAGCTACGAGCAGTACTTC. Translating gives CASQSTSGSYEQYF.